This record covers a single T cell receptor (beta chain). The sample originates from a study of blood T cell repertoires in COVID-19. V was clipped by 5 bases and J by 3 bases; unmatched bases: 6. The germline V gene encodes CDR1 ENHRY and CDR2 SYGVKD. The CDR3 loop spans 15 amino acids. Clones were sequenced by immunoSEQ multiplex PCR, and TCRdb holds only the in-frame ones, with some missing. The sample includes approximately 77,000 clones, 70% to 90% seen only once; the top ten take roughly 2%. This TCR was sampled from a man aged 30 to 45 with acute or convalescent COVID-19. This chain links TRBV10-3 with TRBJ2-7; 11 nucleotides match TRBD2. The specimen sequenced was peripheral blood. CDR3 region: CAISYGTSGYYEQYF. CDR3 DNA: TGTGCCATCAGTTACGGGACTAGCGGATACTACGAGCAGTACTTC.